This is a list of T cell receptor beta chains from one sample in a study of blood T cells in healthy people across ages. TCRdb analysed the 5' RACE reads with MiXCR anew, one entry per CDR3 protein. This sample has 500,000 to 700,000 distinct CDR3 sequences; 25% to 30% occur once, and the top ten carry approximately 15%. The sequenced sample was blood. All receptors derive from an elderly woman in good health. CDR3s include the opening cysteine and the closing phenylalanine or tryptophan. D genes are given only for firm matches. Only some rows state a clone size, as once, few, many or a class for expanded clones.

clone_size d_call j_call cdr3_length v_call cdr3_nt cdr3_aa
. TRBD1 TRBJ1-1 14 TRBV6-6 TGTGCCAGCAGCCGCAGGGGGGGGGACACTGAAGCTTTCTTT CASSRRGGDTEAFF
many TRBD1 TRBJ2-7 13 TRBV28 TGTGCCGTCCAACGGGACAGGGGCTACGAGCAGTACTTC CAVQRDRGYEQYF
. TRBD2 TRBJ2-7 15 TRBV7-2 TGTGCCAGCAGCTTAGAGGCGGGGGGGCGCTACGAGCAGTACTTC CASSLEAGGRYEQYF
many . TRBJ1-1 13 TRBV5-1 TGTGCCAGCAGCTTAGGGGGGAACACTGAAGCTTTCTTT CASSLGGNTEAFF
. . TRBJ1-4 15 TRBV28 TGTGCCAGCAGTCCCCCAGGGACCCGTGGTGAAAAACTGTTTTTT CASSPPGTRGEKLFF
. TRBD2 TRBJ2-7 10 TRBV20-1 TGCAGTGCTCGATTTGGAGCGGGGCTCTTC CSARFGAGLF
. . TRBJ2-7 16 TRBV4-2 TGTGCCAGCAGCCAAGGAACCAGGGATCCCTACAATGAGCAGTACTTC CASSQGTRDPYNEQYF
few . TRBJ1-5 11 TRBV7-8 TGTGCCAGCAGCTTGACAGGGCCCCAGCATTTT CASSLTGPQHF
many . TRBJ2-5 15 TRBV6-6 TGTGCCAGCAGTTACTTAGGCGGGGTCGTCGGGACCCAGTACTTC CASSYLGGVVGTQYF
. . TRBJ1-1 15 TRBV11-2 TGTGCCAGCAGCAAAGGAGTGGTGTCGAACACTGAAGCTTTCTTT CASSKGVVSNTEAFF
few TRBD1 TRBJ1-2 17 TRBV7-2 TGTGCCAGCAGCCCCCCTCAGGGGGCCTTTTCGGGAAATGGCTACACCTTC CASSPPQGAFSGNGYTF
many TRBD1 TRBJ2-7 15 TRBV7-6 TGTGCCAGCAGCTATCGGACAGGAAAAACCTACGAGCAGTACTTC CASSYRTGKTYEQYF
few TRBD1 TRBJ2-1 15 TRBV25-1 TGTGCCAGCAGTGCCGGGACAGGCACATCTAATGAGCAGTTCTTC CASSAGTGTSNEQFF
many TRBD1 TRBJ1-2 17 TRBV4-3 TGCGCCAGCAGCCAAGGATTGGGGACAGGGCGGGCCTATGGCTACACCTTC CASSQGLGTGRAYGYTF
. . TRBJ1-6 14 TRBV9 TGTGCCAGCAGCGTTGAAGACAGGAGGCCACCCCCCCACTTT CASSVEDRRPPPHF
many . TRBJ2-7 13 TRBV30 TGTGCCTGGAGTGAGGACGGACCCTACGAGCAGTACTTC CAWSEDGPYEQYF
. TRBD2 TRBJ2-3 15 TRBV29-1 TGCAGCGTTCGGGAGGGGGACCCTAGCACAGATACGCAGTATTTT CSVREGDPSTDTQYF